This T cell receptor (beta chain) comes out of a study of PD-1 blockade in mismatch repair-deficient tumors. Study results and limitations: Tumor-resident clones, often undetectable pretreatment in blood, expanded then contracted after pembrolizumab.

The assay was immunoSEQ multiplex PCR, and TCRdb's table has in-frame clones only and misses some. This table holds roughly 38,000 clones, 75% to 90% found once. In the case of this clone: Its specificity is unknown.

V dropped 7 bases and J dropped 4 bases, with 16 bases sitting between them. CDR3 size: 13 residues. The V gene's germline CDR1 is SQVTM and CDR2 ANQGSEA. This chain links TRBV29-1 with TRBJ1-1; D unclear. The source is an adult with mismatch repair-deficient cancer. Material: PBMCs, obtained about 40 weeks after starting pembrolizumab. The CDR3 here is CSAGRGAGTEAFF. In DNA form, the CDR3 reads TGCAGCGCCGGTCGGGGAGCGGGCACTGAAGCTTTCTTT.